A single sample gave rise to the 29 T cell receptor beta chains below, sequenced in a study of blood T cell repertoires in COVID-19. The protocol was immunoSEQ multiplex PCR, while the TCRdb copy is restricted to in-frame clones and leaves out a portion. The sample records about 440,000 clones, roughly nine tenths being singletons. The specimen was PBMCs or T cells enriched from blood (not recorded which). The receptors originated from a woman younger than 30 with acute COVID-19.

This CDR3 is CASSYPTSGDSYEQYF. CDR3 nucleotides: TGTGCCAGCAGTTACCCCACTAGCGGGGACTCCTACGAGCAGTACTTC. This chain connects TRBV6-2 or TRBV6-3 to TRBJ2-7; the match to TRBD2 covers 10 bases. Germline V CDR1 and CDR2: MNHEY, SVGEGT. V lost 2 bases and J lost 0; bases outside the gene matches: 4. This CDR3 has 16 residues.

The chain recombines TRBV9 with TRBJ2-7; 7 bases fit TRBD2. The V gene's germline CDR1 is SGDLS and CDR2 YYNGEE. The CDR3 covers 16 residues. V shed 0 bases and J 0 bases; nucleotides not matched to a gene: 6. The chain's CDR3 is CASSVEARGSSYEQYF. The CDR3 coding sequence is TGTGCCAGCAGCGTAGAGGCGCGGGGGAGCTCCTACGAGCAGTACTTC.

The chain joins TRBV7-8 to TRBJ1-5; 7 nucleotides align to TRBD1. CDR3 length: 20 amino acids. CDR1 and CDR2 (germline): SGHVS, FQNEAQ. Trimming cost V 1 base and J 6 bases; bases outside gene matches: 21. This chain's CDR3 is CASSLGQRQGLGYWAQPQHF. The DNA for the CDR3 is TGTGCCAGCAGCTTAGGTCAGAGACAGGGACTAGGGTACTGGGCTCAGCCCCAGCATTTT.

The gene calls are TRBV2 and TRBJ2-2, with 8 bases fitting TRBD1. V dropped 4 bases and J dropped 6; count of bases not matched to a gene: 4. CDR3 length equals 14 residues. Per the germline V gene, CDR1 is SNHLY and CDR2 is FYNNEI. Here the CDR3 reads CASSADRGSGELFF. The CDR3 bases are TGTGCCAGCAGTGCAGACAGGGGTTCCGGGGAGCTGTTTTTT.

The rearrangement joins TRBV3-1 (or the pseudogene TRBV3-2) to TRBJ1-3; 10 bases match TRBD1. This CDR3 has 17 residues. Trimming removed 1 base from V and 3 bases from J; junction bases left unmatched: 6. Germline assignment: CDR1 LGHDT and CDR2 YNNKEL (reference sequence). The CDR3 region is CASSQAGTGVFGNTIYF. The DNA of the CDR3 is TGTGCCAGCAGCCAAGCCGGGACAGGGGTCTTTGGAAACACCATATATTTT.

On this clone: Distinct nucleotide sequences in the sample also encode this CDR3. The gene calls are TRBV2 and TRBJ2-1; a possible D gene is TRBD2 (6 bases). V lost 6 bases and J 2 bases, leaving 8 bases between the germline ends. Germline V lookup: CDR1 SNHLY, CDR2 FYNNEI. The CDR3 consists of 13 residues. In DNA form, the CDR3 reads TGTGCCAGCAGCTTAGCGGCCTACAATGAGCAGTTCTTC. Translated, it gives CASSLAAYNEQFF.

The chain has TRBV6-5 and TRBJ2-3; unclear D gene. The CDR3 extends over 14 amino acids. The V end lost 1 base, the J end lost 2 bases, and 7 bases lay between the germline ends. Germline V CDR1 and CDR2: MNHEY, SVGAGI. CDR3: CASSYFANTDTQYF. CDR3 sequence (DNA): TGTGCCAGCAGTTACTTCGCGAACACAGATACGCAGTATTTT.

The chain is built from TRBV27 and TRBJ2-7; 7 positions match TRBD2. CDR1 MNHEY and CDR2 SMNVEV come from the germline V gene (reference sequence). The V gene end was trimmed by 5 bases and the J gene end by 3 bases; junction bases not matched to a gene: 10. The CDR3 length is 15 residues. The CDR3 nucleotides are TGTGCCAGCAGTCCCGGGACTACGGGTCTCTACGAGCAGTACTTC. Translation gives CASSPGTTGLYEQYF.

V gene TRBV6-5 combines with J gene TRBJ2-1; TRBD2 matches 13 bases. Germline V gene sequence: CDR1 MNHEY, CDR2 SVGAGI. CDR3 size: 14 residues. J gave up 10 bases and V 7 bases, and 7 bases lay outside the gene matches. The CDR3 is CASMVLAGGREQFF. The CDR3 DNA reads as TGTGCCAGCATGGTACTAGCGGGGGGGCGAGAGCAGTTCTTC.

This chain links TRBV5-1 with TRBJ1-5; 8 nucleotides align to TRBD1. The CDR3 contains 16 residues. The V and J ends lost 5 bases and 2 bases, in that order; junction bases with no gene match: 9. Per the germline V gene, CDR1 is SGHRS and CDR2 is YFSETQ. The CDR3 reads CASRRQGAVGNQPQHF. The CDR3 DNA reads TGCGCCAGCAGGAGGCAGGGGGCGGTCGGCAATCAGCCCCAGCATTTT. The full variable domain, with the rest looked up from reference TRBV5-1 and TRBJ1-5, is KAGVTQTPRYLIKTRGQQVTLSCSPISGHRSVSWYQQTPGQGLQFLFEYFSETQRNKGNFPGRFSGRQFSNSRSEMNVSTLELGDSALYLCASRRQGAVGNQPQHFGDGTRLSIL.

J is TRBJ2-7 and V is TRBV5-4, with D tentatively TRBD2 (6 bases). The CDR3 has 15 residues. The ends were cut back, 4 bases at V and 7 bases at J, with 21 bases in the middle. The V gene's germline CDR1 is SGHNT and CDR2 YYREEE (reference sequence). DNA of the CDR3: TGTGCCAGCAGCGTGGGTGGCGGGACCCTGACTGAGCAGTACTTC. Protein sequence: CASSVGGGTLTEQYF.

The rearrangement links TRBV19 to TRBJ2-2; 9 bases map to TRBD1. CDR3 size: 16 residues. Germline lookup yields CDR1 LNHDA and CDR2 SQIVND (reference sequence). With 6 bases clipped from V and 4 bases from J, the junction kept 9 bases outside the gene matches. CDR3 sequence: CASSPWTGVPTGELFF. The CDR3 DNA follows: TGTGCCAGTAGCCCCTGGACAGGGGTTCCCACCGGGGAGCTGTTTTTT.

The J gene is TRBJ2-5, the V gene TRBV11-2; 10 bases fit TRBD2. CDR1 and CDR2 from the germline V gene are SGHAT and FQNNGV. The J segment lost 4 bases and the V segment lost 4 bases, leaving 18 bases of the junction unmatched. This CDR3 spans 19 amino acids. Here the CDR3 reads CASSSRRPLRAGGSETQYF. CDR3 DNA sequence: TGTGCCAGCAGCTCCCGACGCCCCCTGAGAGCGGGAGGGTCAGAGACCCAGTACTTC. The full variable domain, with the rest looked up from reference TRBV11-2 and TRBJ2-5, is EAGVAQSPRYKIIEKRQSVAFWCNPISGHATLYWYQQILGQGPKLLIQFQNNGVVDDSQLPKDRFSAERLKGVDSTLKIQPAKLEDSAVYLCASSSRRPLRAGGSETQYFGPGTRLLVL.

This rearrangement joins TRBV27 to TRBJ1-6; D gene uncertain. The germline V gene encodes CDR1 MNHEY and CDR2 SMNVEV (reference sequence). The CDR3 spans 14 residues. V was cut by 2 bases and J by 1 base, with 3 bases left in between. In DNA, the CDR3 is TGTGCCAGCAGTTTAGAGTCCTATAATTCACCCCTCCACTTT. It translates to CASSLESYNSPLHF.

The rearrangement links TRBV2 to TRBJ2-1; 15 positions match TRBD2. The V gene's germline CDR1 is SNHLY and CDR2 FYNNEI. The V segment lost 5 bases and the J segment 0 bases; nucleotides outside the gene matches: 11. This CDR3 has 20 residues. This chain's CDR3 is CASSTPGLAGGKSSYNEQFF. The CDR3 bases are TGTGCCAGCAGTACCCCGGGACTAGCGGGGGGTAAAAGCTCCTACAATGAGCAGTTCTTC.

The chain has TRBV20-1 and TRBJ1-2; D ambiguous. Germline V gives CDR1 DFQATT, CDR2 SNEGSKA (reference sequence). V was cut by 7 bases and J by 8 bases, with 14 bases left in between. The CDR3 covers 11 residues. CDR3 coding DNA: TGCAGTGTAACCGGGAGGATCGGCTACACCTTC. Its protein is CSVTGRIGYTF.

This clone was observed a single time. The V and J genes are TRBV24-1 and TRBJ1-1, with TRBD1 as a possible D gene (6 bases). This CDR3 has 15 residues. CDR1 and CDR2 from the germline V gene are KGHDR and SFDVKD. The V end was cut by 4 bases, the J end by 0 bases, with 11 bases between. The CDR3 coding sequence is TGTGCCACCAGTGACCCCGGGACACTGAACACTGAAGCTTTCTTT. Its protein product is CATSDPGTLNTEAFF.

This chain uses TRBV29-1 with TRBJ1-2, with 10 bases fitting TRBD1. Unmatched junction bases numbered 16, after V lost 4 bases and J lost 5 bases. The CDR3 consists of 17 residues. Germline-derived CDR1 and CDR2 are SQVTM and ANQGSEA. The CDR3 DNA follows: TGCAGCGTTGTAACCCGACAGGGGGCCCGAGGGGATTATGGCTACACCTTC. The encoded protein is CSVVTRQGARGDYGYTF.

A few counts support this clone. The gene calls are TRBV9 and TRBJ2-7; the match to TRBD2 covers 8 bases. Germline CDR1 reads SGDLS; CDR2 reads YYNGEE. Trimming cost V 4 bases and J 4 bases; bases outside gene matches: 10. The CDR3 loop spans 15 amino acids. CDR3 amino acids: CASSPSGSMYYEQYF. CDR3 DNA: TGTGCCAGCAGCCCGAGCGGGAGTATGTATTACGAGCAGTACTTC. Drawing the rest from reference TRBV9 and TRBJ2-7, the complete variable domain is DSGVTQTPKHLITATGQRVTLRCSPRSGDLSVYWYQQSLDQGLQFLIQYYNGEERAKGNILERFSAQQFPDLHSELNLSSLELGDSALYFCASSPSGSMYYEQYFGPGTRLTVT.

J is TRBJ1-4 and V is TRBV28, with TRBD1 matching over 7 bases. V shed 6 bases and J 8 bases; nucleotides not matched to a gene: 12. Germline-derived CDR1 and CDR2 are MDHEN and SYDVKM. The CDR3 is made up of 15 amino acids. The CDR3 DNA is TGTGCCAGCAGCTCGTACAGGGGTTTCGGCGAAAAACTGTTTTTT. Translation: CASSSYRGFGEKLFF.

The chain joins TRBV12-3 or TRBV12-4 to TRBJ2-2; no definite D call. The CDR3 length is 11 residues. Trimming shortened V by 6 bases and J by 7 bases, and 6 bases separated the two germline ends. DNA of the CDR3: TGTGCCAGCAGATCGGGCGGGGAGCTGTTTTTT. Translating it yields CASRSGGELFF.

This rearrangement joins TRBV28 to TRBJ1-2, with D possibly matching TRBD1 (5 bases). Trimming shortened V by 8 bases and J by 6 bases, and 13 bases separated the two germline ends. This CDR3 comprises 12 residues. Germline CDR1 is MDHEN and CDR2 is SYDVKM. The CDR3 sequence is CASVRGEDGYTF. CDR3 sequence (DNA): TGTGCCAGCGTTAGGGGTGAAGATGGCTACACCTTC.

The rearrangement uses TRBV5-4 and TRBJ2-7; 14 bases match TRBD2. Germline-derived CDR1 and CDR2 are SGHNT and YYREEE (reference sequence). V lost 4 bases to trimming and J lost 4 bases; unmatched junction nucleotides: 7. This CDR3 contains 16 residues. CDR3 nucleotide sequence: TGTGCCAGCAGCCAAGGGACTAGCGGGAGTCTGTACGAGCAGTACTTC. Its translation is CASSQGTSGSLYEQYF.

The genes are TRBV3-1 (or the pseudogene TRBV3-2) and TRBJ2-6; D is undetermined. Germline V gene data show CDR1 as LGHDT and CDR2 as YNNKEL (reference sequence). This CDR3 has 16 residues. V lost 0 bases and J lost 0, with 6 bases in between. The CDR3 protein is CASSQEAVSGANVLTF. The DNA of the CDR3 is TGTGCCAGCAGCCAAGAGGCAGTCTCTGGGGCCAACGTCCTGACTTTC.

The chain links TRBV6-2 or TRBV6-3 to TRBJ2-7; TRBD2 aligns across 10 bases. V gave up 0 bases and J gave up 6 bases; unmatched junction bases: 20. Germline CDR1 MNHEY, CDR2 SVGEGT. This CDR3 has 20 residues. The CDR3 reads CASSYSLFRIIAGGHSEQYF. Written as DNA, the CDR3 is TGTGCCAGCAGTTACTCCCTTTTCCGAATTATAGCGGGAGGTCATAGCGAGCAGTACTTC.

The chain recombines TRBV12-3 or TRBV12-4 with TRBJ1-4; TRBD1 is a possible D gene (6 bases). The germline V and J ends were trimmed by 8 bases and 8 bases, with 12 bases remaining between them. This CDR3 has 12 amino acids. CDR3 amino acids: CASSGDGEKLFF. As DNA, the CDR3 is TGTGCCAGCTCAGGGGACGGGGAAAAACTGTTTTTT.

The chain joins TRBV11-2 to TRBJ2-1; 9 bases line up with TRBD2. J was trimmed by 2 bases and V by 2 bases; bases with no gene match: 4. Germline V gives CDR1 SGHAT, CDR2 FQNNGV. The CDR3 contains 16 residues. CDR3 loop: CASSLNRLAAYNEQFF. CDR3 nucleotide sequence: TGTGCCAGCAGCTTAAATAGACTAGCGGCCTACAATGAGCAGTTCTTC. The full variable domain, with the rest looked up from reference TRBV11-2 and TRBJ2-1, is EAGVAQSPRYKIIEKRQSVAFWCNPISGHATLYWYQQILGQGPKLLIQFQNNGVVDDSQLPKDRFSAERLKGVDSTLKIQPAKLEDSAVYLCASSLNRLAAYNEQFFGPGTRLTVL.

The sample holds one count of this clone. CDR3 region: CASRDRDRGTEQYF. The CDR3 nucleotides read TGTGCCAGCAGAGACCGGGACAGGGGAACCGAGCAGTACTTC. The rearrangement links TRBV6-5 to TRBJ2-7; TRBD1 matches at 10 bases. V lost 6 bases, J lost 6 bases, and 8 bases stayed unmatched. From germline, CDR1 is MNHEY and CDR2 SVGAGI. CDR3 length equals 14 residues.

The V call is TRBV19, the J call TRBJ1-1; D gene unclear. Germline V gives CDR1 LNHDA, CDR2 SQIVND (reference sequence). CDR3 length equals 14 residues. Deletions cut 6 bases from V and 7 bases from J, with 18 bases between. DNA for the CDR3: TGTGCCAGTAGCCGTTTCGACGGAGACCATGAAGCTTTCTTT. Translating it yields CASSRFDGDHEAFF.